These 21 T cell receptor beta chains came from one sample sequenced in a study of vaccination and CD4 T cells after COVID-19. The study sequenced cultured CD4+ T cell DNA using the Oncomine TCR Beta short-read assay. TCRdb recomputed calls from the PCR reads with MiXCR, one row per CDR3 protein. The data show under 15,000 distinct CDR3 sequences, more than 50% seen once. No antigen has been identified for these receptors. The sample's treatment: roughly ten-day PBMC culture with coronavirus spike peptide pools or control peptides (ViraFEST assay). The sample taken for sequencing was CD4+ T cells from blood, cultured in vitro. These receptors were obtained from a human donor who had recovered from COVID-19.

The chain employs TRBV11-2 and TRBJ1-1, with a weak D call TRBD1 (5 bases). CDR1 SGHAT and CDR2 FQNNGV come from the germline V gene. The CDR3 has 13 amino acids. Trimming pared 5 bases from V and 3 bases from J, leaving 10 bases between. In DNA form, the CDR3 reads TGTGCCAGCAGCCGCAGGGTGGACACTGAAGCTTTCTTT. Translated: CASSRRVDTEAFF.

J is TRBJ2-3 and V is TRBV6-2 or TRBV6-3, with 11 positions matching TRBD2. V was clipped by 7 bases and J by 1 base; unmatched bases: 7. The germline V gene encodes CDR1 MNHEY and CDR2 SVGEGT. This CDR3 region has 16 residues. CDR3 in amino acids: CASKLAGAEGTDTQYF. The CDR3 DNA reads as TGTGCCAGCAAACTAGCGGGAGCAGAAGGCACAGATACGCAGTATTTT.

This chain joins TRBV7-2 and TRBJ2-2, with D uncertain. The CDR3 runs 15 residues. Trimming shortened V by 1 base and J by 7 bases, and 13 bases separated the two germline ends. CDR1 and CDR2 (germline): SGHTA, FQGNSA. The CDR3 region has the DNA TGTGCCAGCAGCTTAGATCGTCCCACCGGCGGGGAGCTGTTTTTT. This sequence encodes CASSLDRPTGGELFF.

A word on this clonotype: The junction differs from germline at one of its ends, possibly a read error. The chain links TRBV2 to TRBJ1-6; TRBD1 is a possible D gene (5 bases). CDR1 is SNHLY and CDR2 is FYNNEI in the germline V gene. The length of the CDR3 is 15 residues. CDR3 nucleotide sequence: TGTGCCAGCAGTCTTTCGGGACTGGTTAATCCACCCCTCCACTTT. It is translated as CASSLSGLVNPPLHF. The entire variable domain, with the rest obtained from reference TRBV2 and TRBJ1-6, is as follows: EPEVTQTPSHQVTQMGQEVILRCVPISNHLYFYWYRQILGQKVEFLVSFYNNEISEKSEIFDDQFSVERPDGSNFTLKIRSTKLEDSAMYFCASSLSGLVNPPLHFGNGTRLTVT.

The chain employs TRBV6-1 and TRBJ2-5; the D gene is possibly TRBD1 (6 bases). Germline-derived CDR1 and CDR2 are MNHNS and SASEGT. Between the trimmed V and J ends, which lost 11 bases and 5 bases, there was a span of 12 bases. The CDR3 is 11 amino acids. The CDR3 loop is CALNTGETQYF. The CDR3 DNA reads as TGTGCCCTTAATACAGGGGAGACCCAGTACTTC.

V is TRBV4-2 and J is TRBJ1-2; D uncertain. V gave up 1 base and J gave up 1 base, with 13 bases separating them. CDR1 and CDR2 (germline): LGHNA, YNFKEQ. The CDR3 is made up of 16 amino acids. CDR3 nucleotide sequence: TGTGCCAGCAGCCAAGTGGGCACTCCGCTTAACTATGGCTACACCTTC. Translating it yields CASSQVGTPLNYGYTF.

The rearrangement links TRBV3-1 to TRBJ2-1, with D possibly being TRBD2 (6 bases). V was pared by 0 bases and J by 6 bases, with 12 bases between. CDR1 is LGHDT, CDR2 YNNKEL, per germline (reference sequence). The CDR3 covers 15 residues. The CDR3 nucleotides are TGTGCCAGCAGCCAAGACCCCCTAGCGTTCAATGAGCAGTTCTTC. Protein sequence: CASSQDPLAFNEQFF.

In its sample, this clonotype is medium-sized (0.01 to 0.1%). J is TRBJ1-2 and V is TRBV27; a possible D gene is TRBD1 (5 bases). Trimming cost V 2 bases and J 0 bases, with 10 bases left between them. The CDR3 runs to 15 residues. The V gene's germline CDR1 is MNHEY and CDR2 SMNVEV (reference sequence). The CDR3 coding sequence is TGTGCCAGCAGTTTAAGACAGCCATCTAACTATGGCTACACCTTC. This gives the protein CASSLRQPSNYGYTF.

This clonotype has more than one count but fewer than ten. The CDR3 bases are TGTGCCAGCAGCCCCGGGAGGGGCGGGAGGGCCTCAGGGCAAGAGACCCAGTACTTC. Protein: CASSPGRGGRASGQETQYF. The rearrangement links TRBV7-3 to TRBJ2-5; 9 bases are a match to TRBD2. Germline values: CDR1 SGHTA, CDR2 FQGTGA. J lost 2 bases, V lost 5 bases, and 18 bases had no gene match. This CDR3 comprises 19 residues.

This clonotype was observed a handful of times. The chain is built from TRBV20-1 and TRBJ1-1, with D hard to call. CDR3 size: 13 residues. Germline CDR1 reads DFQATT; CDR2 reads SNEGSKA (reference sequence). Between the trimmed V and J ends, which lost 7 bases and 1 base, there was a span of 13 bases. Here the CDR3 reads CSVPDRGNTEAFF. The DNA for the CDR3 is TGCAGTGTTCCCGACCGAGGGAACACTGAAGCTTTCTTT.

The V and J genes are TRBV21-1 and TRBJ2-3; TRBD2 was called by the table and not checked on the DNA. TRBV21-1 is annotated as a pseudogene. CDR3 length equals 16 residues. Here the CDR3 DNA reads TGTGCCAGCAGCAAGGGACTAGCGGGAGGCACAGATACGCAGTATTTT. It specifies CASSKGLAGGTDTQYF.

This rearrangement joins TRBV28 to TRBJ2-3, with 9 bases aligning to TRBD2. After removal of 2 bases from V and 9 bases from J, the junction contained 15 bases not matched to a gene. CDR3 length: 17 residues. The germline V gene encodes CDR1 MDHEN and CDR2 SYDVKM. The CDR3 sequence is CASSLMFGASGKGTQYF. The CDR3 DNA reads TGTGCCAGCAGTTTAATGTTCGGGGCTAGCGGGAAGGGGACGCAGTATTTT.

This clonotype was detected only a few times. This chain uses TRBV20-1 with TRBJ2-5; TRBD1 matches 10 bases. CDR1 and CDR2 from the germline V gene are DFQATT and SNEGSKA (reference sequence). V lost 5 bases to trimming and J lost 5 bases; unmatched junction nucleotides: 8. The CDR3 loop spans 14 amino acids. This chain's CDR3 is CSAPDRGREETQYF. The DNA for the CDR3 is TGCAGTGCTCCTGACAGGGGGCGGGAGGAGACCCAGTACTTC.

This clonotype was picked up a small number of times. The chain has TRBV28 and TRBJ1-1; possibly TRBD1 for D (6 bases). CDR3 size: 14 residues. Germline V gene lookup returns CDR1 MDHEN and CDR2 SYDVKM. V lost 3 bases and J lost 1, with 9 bases in between. CDR3 protein: CASSFSGANTEAFF. The CDR3 DNA is TGTGCCAGCAGTTTTTCAGGGGCGAACACTGAAGCTTTCTTT.

The gene calls are TRBV19 and TRBJ2-3; the match to TRBD2 covers 9 bases. V lost 3 bases to trimming and J lost 4 bases; unmatched junction nucleotides: 5. The CDR3 is 15 amino acids. CDR1 and CDR2 (germline): LNHDA, SQIVND (reference sequence). The CDR3 coding sequence is TGTGCCAGTAGTATTAGCGGGAGTCTATCAGATACGCAGTATTTT. Protein sequence: CASSISGSLSDTQYF.

The CDR3 here is CAWSGPRVGVNQPQHF. The CDR3 nucleotides read TGTGCCTGGAGTGGCCCTAGGGTAGGGGTCAATCAGCCCCAGCATTTT. The V call is TRBV30, the J call TRBJ1-5; a weak D match, TRBD1 (5 bases). CDR1 is GTSNPN, CDR2 SVGIG, per germline (reference sequence). The CDR3 contains 16 residues. Trimming took off 1 base at V and 3 bases at J, with 16 bases between the two ends.

This clonotype turned up a few times. The chain joins TRBV27 to TRBJ1-2; D is ambiguous. Germline assignment: CDR1 MNHEY and CDR2 SMNVEV (reference sequence). V gave up 6 bases and J gave up 2 bases, with 4 bases separating them. CDR3 length: 11 amino acids. The CDR3 nucleotides are TGTGCCAGCAGGGACAACTATGGCTACACCTTC. Translated, it gives CASRDNYGYTF.

This clonotype was counted a few times. This chain joins TRBV20-1 and TRBJ2-1, with D possibly being TRBD2 (6 bases). Trimming took 3 bases from V and 2 from J, leaving 11 bases between them. The CDR3 has 14 amino acids. CDR1 is DFQATT and CDR2 is SNEGSKA in the germline V gene (reference sequence). This CDR3 is CSARSSGTYNEQFF. The CDR3 bases are TGCAGTGCTAGGAGTAGCGGAACCTACAATGAGCAGTTCTTC.

In this sample, this clonotype turned up a few times. This sequence joins TRBV15 and TRBJ1-1, with D possibly being TRBD1 (5 bases). Trimming left V 2 bases short and J 4 bases short, with 14 bases between. There are 15 residues in the CDR3. Germline V lookup: CDR1 LNHNV, CDR2 YYDKDF (reference sequence). CDR3 protein: CATSRTGARGTEAFF. The CDR3 DNA is TGTGCCACCAGCAGAACCGGGGCCCGGGGCACTGAAGCTTTCTTT.

This clonotype was counted once. The chain carries TRBV5-4 and TRBJ1-2; D ambiguous. CDR1 and CDR2 (germline): SGHNT, YYREEE (reference sequence). V gave up 4 bases and J gave up 2 bases, with 9 bases separating them. CDR3 length equals 13 residues. In DNA, the CDR3 is TGTGCCAGCAGCCAAGATGGAAACTATGGCTACACCTTC. Its protein is CASSQDGNYGYTF. The complete variable domain, with remaining parts taken from reference TRBV5-4 and TRBJ1-2, reads ETGVTQSPTHLIKTRGQQVTLRCSSQSGHNTVSWYQQALGQGPQFIFQYYREEENGRGNFPPRFSGLQFPNYSSELNVNALELDDSALYLCASSQDGNYGYTFGSGTRLTVV.

The CDR3 loop reads CASSPGTGDRSPLHF. The DNA of the CDR3 is TGTGCCAGCTCACCAGGAACAGGGGATAGGTCACCCCTCCACTTT. The chain combines TRBV18 with TRBJ1-6; TRBD1 aligns across 7 bases. In germline, CDR1 is KGHSH, CDR2 LQKENI. Trimming took 2 bases from V and 10 from J; bases not matched to a gene: 8. The CDR3 covers 15 residues.